Sequencing of this TCR beta chain was carried out in a study of HIV-infected children after antiretroviral therapy interruption. Study background: Most children had recorded EBV and CMV exposure.

The table lists this clonotype with many counts. Treatment in this sample: PENTA 11 planned treatment interruption arm or continuous ART arm. Unique molecular identifiers were included in an RNA-based 3' RACE TCR library. TCRdb re-called the 3' RACE reads through MiXCR, storing one row per CDR3 protein. The table records around 40,000 distinct CDR3 sequences, more than 6.5% of them present only once. The CDR3 totals 16 residues. The V gene lost 5 bases and the J gene lost 6 bases, with 21 bases spanning the gap. Germline V gives CDR1 SGHAT, CDR2 FQNNGV. This specimen was CD45RA+ CD4+ T cells from PBMCs, pooled from several time points, taken from a donor given antiretroviral therapy, either interrupted or continuous. The subset: naive CD4+ CD45RA+ CD45RO- T cells. The TCR sequence derives from a pool of human donors with HIV. V usage is TRBV11-2 and J usage is TRBJ2-3; a weak D match, TRBD2 (6 bases). CDR3 coding DNA: TGTGCCAGCAGCACAGAAGATAGGGTAGGGAGGGATACGCAGTATTTT. This sequence encodes CASSTEDRVGRDTQYF.